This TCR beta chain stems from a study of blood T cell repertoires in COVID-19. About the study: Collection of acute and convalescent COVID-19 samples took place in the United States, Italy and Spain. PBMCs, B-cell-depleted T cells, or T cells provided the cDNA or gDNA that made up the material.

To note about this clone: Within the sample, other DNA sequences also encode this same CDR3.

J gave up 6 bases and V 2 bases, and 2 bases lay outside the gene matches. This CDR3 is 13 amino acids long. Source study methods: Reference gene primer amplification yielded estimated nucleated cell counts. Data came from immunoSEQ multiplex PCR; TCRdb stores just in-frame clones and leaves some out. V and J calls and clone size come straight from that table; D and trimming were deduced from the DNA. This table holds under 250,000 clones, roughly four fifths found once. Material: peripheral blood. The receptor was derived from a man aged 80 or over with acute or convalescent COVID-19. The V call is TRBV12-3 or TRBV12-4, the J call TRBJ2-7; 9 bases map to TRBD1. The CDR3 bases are TGTGCCAGCAGTTTACGGACAGGGGTCGAGCAGTACTTC. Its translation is CASSLRTGVEQYF.